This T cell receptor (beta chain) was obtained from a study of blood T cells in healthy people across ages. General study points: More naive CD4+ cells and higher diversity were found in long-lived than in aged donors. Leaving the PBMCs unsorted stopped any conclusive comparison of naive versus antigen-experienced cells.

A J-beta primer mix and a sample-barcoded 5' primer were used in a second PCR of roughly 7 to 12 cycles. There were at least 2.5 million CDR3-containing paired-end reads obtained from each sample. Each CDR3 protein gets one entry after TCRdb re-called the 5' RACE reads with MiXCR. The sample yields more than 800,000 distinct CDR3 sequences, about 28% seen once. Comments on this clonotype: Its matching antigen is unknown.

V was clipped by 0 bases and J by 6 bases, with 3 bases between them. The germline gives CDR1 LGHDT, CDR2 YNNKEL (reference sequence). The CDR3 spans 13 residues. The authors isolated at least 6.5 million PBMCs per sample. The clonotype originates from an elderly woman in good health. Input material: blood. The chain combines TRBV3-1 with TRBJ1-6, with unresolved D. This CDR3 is CASSQEFNSPLHF. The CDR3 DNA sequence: TGTGCCAGCAGCCAAGAATTTAATTCACCCCTCCACTTT. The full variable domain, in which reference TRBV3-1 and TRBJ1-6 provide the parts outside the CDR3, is DTAVSQTPKYLVTQMGNDKSIKCEQNLGHDTMYWYKQDSKKFLKIMFSYNNKELIINETVPNRFSPKSPDKAHLNLHINSLELGDSAVYFCASSQEFNSPLHFGNGTRLTVT.